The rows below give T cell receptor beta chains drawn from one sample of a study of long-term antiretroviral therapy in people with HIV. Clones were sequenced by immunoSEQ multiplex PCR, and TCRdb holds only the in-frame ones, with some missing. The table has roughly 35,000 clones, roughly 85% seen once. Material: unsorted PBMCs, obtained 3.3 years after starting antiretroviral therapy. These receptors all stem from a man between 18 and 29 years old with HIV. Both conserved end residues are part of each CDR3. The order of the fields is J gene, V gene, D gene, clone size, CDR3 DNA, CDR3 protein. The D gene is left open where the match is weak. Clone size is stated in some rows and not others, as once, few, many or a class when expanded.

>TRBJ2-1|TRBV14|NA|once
TGTGCCAGCAGCCAGGACAATTGGGGCTCCTACAATGAGCAGTTCTTC
CASSQDNWGSYNEQFF
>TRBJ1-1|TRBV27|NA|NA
TGTGCCAGCAGTAGAGACTTCGGGAACACTGAAGCTTTCTTT
CASSRDFGNTEAFF
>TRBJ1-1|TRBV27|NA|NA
TGTGCCAGCAGTTTATTAGGGTTTGGAACTGAAGCTTTCTTT
CASSLLGFGTEAFF
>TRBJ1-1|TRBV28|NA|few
TGTGCCAGCATCACTTCAACTATGAACACTGAAGCTTTCTTT
CASITSTMNTEAFF
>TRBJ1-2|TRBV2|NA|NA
TGTGCCAGCAGGCCACAGCGCTCCGGTGGCTACACCTTC
CASRPQRSGGYTF
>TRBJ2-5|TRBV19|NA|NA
TGTGCCAGTAGCCCGGGGAGGAGCTACCAAGAGACCCAGTACTTC
CASSPGRSYQETQYF
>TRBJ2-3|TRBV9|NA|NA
TGTGCCAGCAGCCCCCGGGTGACGGGAGCAGGTACGCAGTATTTT
CASSPRVTGAGTQYF
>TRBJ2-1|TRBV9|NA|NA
TGTGCCAGCAGTGACGGGGGCTACGATGAGCAGTTCTTC
CASSDGGYDEQFF
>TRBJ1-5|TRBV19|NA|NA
TGTGCCAGTAGTATGAAGGATAGCAATCAGCCCCAGCATTTT
CASSMKDSNQPQHF
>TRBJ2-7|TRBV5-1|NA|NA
TGCGCCAGCAGTCACTTAGGCGCAGGGTCGGGGTCCTACGAGCAGTACTTC
CASSHLGAGSGSYEQYF
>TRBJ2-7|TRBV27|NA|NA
TGTGCCAGCGGTTTCGGGGGAAATTTCGAGCAGTACTTC
CASGFGGNFEQYF
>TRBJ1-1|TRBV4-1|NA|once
TGCGCCAGCAGCCAAGACGCGGGGAACACTGAAGCTTTCTTT
CASSQDAGNTEAFF
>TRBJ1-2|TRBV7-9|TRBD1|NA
TGTGCCAGCAGCTTAGGGGGACAGGGGATGAAAGATCGTGGCTACACCTTC
CASSLGGQGMKDRGYTF
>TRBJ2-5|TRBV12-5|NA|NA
TGTGCTAGTGGTTTTGCGCACCGCAATGGGGAGACCCAGTACTTC
CASGFAHRNGETQYF
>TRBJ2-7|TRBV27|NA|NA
TGTGCCAGCAGTTTATCCGGCGGGCGCGACTACGAGCAGTACTTC
CASSLSGGRDYEQYF
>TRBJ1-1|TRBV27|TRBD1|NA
TGTGCCAGCAGTCTGGGGACAGGGAGCACTGAAGCTTTCTTT
CASSLGTGSTEAFF
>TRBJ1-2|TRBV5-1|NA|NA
TGCGCCAGCAGCTTGGGGCGCGGCAGGGGATTGGATGGCTACACCTTC
CASSLGRGRGLDGYTF
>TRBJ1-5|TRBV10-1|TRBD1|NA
TGCGCCAGCTCTAGTGGCAGGGGGAGCAATCAGCCCCAGCATTTT
CASSSGRGSNQPQHF
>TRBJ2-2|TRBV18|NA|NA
TGTGCCAGCGACCGCCAGGGGCGAAACGGGGAGCTGTTTTTT
CASDRQGRNGELFF
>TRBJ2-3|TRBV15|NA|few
TGTGCCACCAGCAGAAGGGCCCGGGCAAGCACAGATACGCAGTATTTT
CATSRRARASTDTQYF
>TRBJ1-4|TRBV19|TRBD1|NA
TGTGCCAGTAGTCCTCGACAGGGAGGTGTTGAAAAACTGTTTTTT
CASSPRQGGVEKLFF
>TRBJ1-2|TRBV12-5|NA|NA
TGTGCTAGTGGTTCAGGGAACGGGGCCGACCCCTATGGCTACACCTTC
CASGSGNGADPYGYTF
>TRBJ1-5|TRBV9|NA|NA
TGTGCCAGCAGCGCACAGGGAAATAGCAATCAGCCCCAGCATTTT
CASSAQGNSNQPQHF
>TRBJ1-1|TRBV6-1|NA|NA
TGTGCCAGCGCAGGGAAACTGAACACTGAAGCTTTCTTT
CASAGKLNTEAFF
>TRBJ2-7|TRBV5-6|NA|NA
TGTGCCAGCAGCTTGGAGGGAGTCGAGCAGTACTTC
CASSLEGVEQYF
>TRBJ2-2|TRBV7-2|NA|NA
TGTGCCAGCAGCTTGGGACTCCCGAACACCGGGGAGCTGTTTTTT
CASSLGLPNTGELFF
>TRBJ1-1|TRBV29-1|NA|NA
TGCAGCGTTGAAGGTGATGTGGGGGGGAGGACTGAAGCTTTCTTT
CSVEGDVGGRTEAFF
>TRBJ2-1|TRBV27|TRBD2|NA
TGTGCCAGCAGTTTTAGCGGGAGTCGCGATGAGCAGTTCTTC
CASSFSGSRDEQFF
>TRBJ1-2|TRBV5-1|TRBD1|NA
TGCGCCAGCAGCAGGGGGACAGAGCAGATTGGAGGCTACACCTTC
CASSRGTEQIGGYTF
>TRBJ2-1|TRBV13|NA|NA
TGTGCCAGCAGCTTAGGGCGAAAGGACTACAATGAGCAGTTCTTC
CASSLGRKDYNEQFF
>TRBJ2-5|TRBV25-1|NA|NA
TGTGCCAGCAGGCTACTGGAGACCCAGTACTTC
CASRLLETQYF
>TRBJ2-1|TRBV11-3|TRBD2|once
TGTGCCAGCAGCTTAGATTACGCGGGGGGAAACTACAATGAGCAGTTCTTC
CASSLDYAGGNYNEQFF
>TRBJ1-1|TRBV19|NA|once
TGTGCCAGTAGTTTCGGGGGGAACACTGAAGCTTTCTTT
CASSFGGNTEAFF
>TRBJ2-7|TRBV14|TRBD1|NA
TGTGCCAGCAGCCAAAAAGGCGGGGACAGGGGGAGAGAGCAGTACTTC
CASSQKGGDRGREQYF
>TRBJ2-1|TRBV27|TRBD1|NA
TGTGCCAGCAGTTCCGACAGGGTCCGAACCTACAATGAGCAGTTCTTC
CASSSDRVRTYNEQFF
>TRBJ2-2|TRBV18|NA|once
TGTGCCAGCTCACCCGGGACGGATAACACCGGGGAGCTGTTTTTT
CASSPGTDNTGELFF
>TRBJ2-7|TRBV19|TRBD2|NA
TGTGCCAGTAGTTGGACTAGCGACGCCTACGAGCAGTACTTC
CASSWTSDAYEQYF